What follows are 15 T cell receptor beta chains derived from one specimen sequenced in a study of blood T cell repertoires in COVID-19. Profiled with immunoSEQ multiplex PCR; TCRdb holds only in-frame clones, not every one. Of about 170,000 clones in the sample, roughly 93% are singletons; the top ten hold approximately 4.6%. Sequencing used peripheral blood. These receptors were obtained from a woman aged 45 to 65 with acute or convalescent COVID-19.

The chain links TRBV10-2 to TRBJ1-4, with D unresolved. This CDR3 spans 15 amino acids. Trimming shortened V by 2 bases and J by 8 bases, and 15 bases separated the two germline ends. Germline V lookup: CDR1 WSHSY, CDR2 SAAADI. Written as DNA, the CDR3 is TGCGCCAGCAGTGAGGTGGAGGCGACGGAGGAAAAACTGTTTTTT. Its translation is CASSEVEATEEKLFF.

The V and J genes are TRBV6-5 and TRBJ2-7; D may be TRBD1 (6 bases). This CDR3 has 13 amino acids. V was trimmed by 7 bases and J by 2 bases, leaving 12 bases between them. The germline V gene has CDR1 MNHEY and CDR2 SVGAGI. CDR3 coding DNA: TGTGCCAGCATCAAAGGGGGAGCCTACGAGCAGTACTTC. It is translated as CASIKGGAYEQYF.

The rearrangement uses TRBV11-3 and TRBJ2-7; maybe TRBD1 (5 bases). Germline CDR1 SGHNT, CDR2 YENEEA. The V and J ends lost 6 bases and 2 bases respectively, with 20 bases between them. This CDR3 has 16 residues. The CDR3 DNA sequence: TGTGCCAGCAGTTCTCCTATCAGGGAACGGACCTACGAGCAGTACTTC. It is translated as CASSSPIRERTYEQYF.

The CDR3 DNA is TGTGCCAGCAGCTCCCACCCAGGGGTAGGAACAGATACGCAGTATTTT. Protein product: CASSSHPGVGTDTQYF. The chain is built from TRBV9 and TRBJ2-3, with D possibly TRBD1 on 6 matching bases. Trimming took off 4 bases at V and 3 bases at J, with 18 bases between the two ends. The CDR3 consists of 16 residues. Germline loops: CDR1 SGDLS, CDR2 YYNGEE.

This chain uses TRBV30 with TRBJ2-1; 8 bases are a match to TRBD1. This CDR3 has 15 amino acids. Trimming at V came to 8 bases and at J to 1 base, leaving 10 bases not matched to a gene. Germline V gene data show CDR1 as GTSNPN and CDR2 as SVGIG (reference sequence). CDR3 DNA: TGTGCCGGGACCTCAACAGGGGGATCCTACAATGAGCAGTTCTTC. This encodes CAGTSTGGSYNEQFF.

The V call is TRBV4-1, the J call TRBJ2-2; D may be TRBD1 (6 bases). This CDR3 region has 14 residues. V lost 3 bases, J lost 8 bases, and 13 bases lay in between. Per germline, CDR1 MGHRA and CDR2 YSYEKL. The CDR3 sequence is CASSHTGIAGELFF. The CDR3 DNA is TGCGCCAGCAGCCATACAGGGATTGCGGGGGAGCTGTTTTTT.

The chain recombines TRBV28 with TRBJ1-3; D remains unclear. The ends were cut back, 3 bases at V and 3 bases at J, with 9 bases in the middle. Germline values: CDR1 MDHEN, CDR2 SYDVKM. The CDR3 loop spans 14 amino acids. CDR3 region: CASSFEVGGNTIYF. CDR3 nucleotides: TGTGCCAGCAGTTTCGAGGTTGGTGGAAACACCATATATTTT.

This chain uses TRBV7-8 with TRBJ1-2; D is perhaps TRBD1 (6 bases). Germline CDR1 and CDR2: SGHVS and FQNEAQ. Trimming cost V 4 bases and J 7 bases, with 16 bases left between them. The CDR3 runs to 14 residues. This chain's CDR3 is CASSYIQGSSGYTF. The CDR3 DNA is TGTGCCAGCAGCTATATTCAGGGGTCGAGTGGCTACACCTTC.

The CDR3 DNA sequence: TGTGCCAGCAGCCAGGGCCCTCGACAGATCGAAGCTTTCTTT. Amino acid sequence: CASSQGPRQIEAFF. The J gene is TRBJ1-1, the V gene TRBV11-2; tentative D call: TRBD1 (5 bases). The CDR3 loop spans 14 amino acids. Germline values: CDR1 SGHAT, CDR2 FQNNGV. V was pared by 5 bases and J by 8 bases, with 18 bases between. Combining the CDR3 with reference TRBV11-2 and TRBJ1-1 gives the whole variable domain EAGVAQSPRYKIIEKRQSVAFWCNPISGHATLYWYQQILGQGPKLLIQFQNNGVVDDSQLPKDRFSAERLKGVDSTLKIQPAKLEDSAVYLCASSQGPRQIEAFFGQGTRLTVV.

For the CDR3, the DNA is TGTGCCAGCAGTGACGAGCGGGAGGGCCGAAATGAGCAGTTCTTC. Translating gives CASSDEREGRNEQFF. V gene TRBV28 combines with J gene TRBJ2-1; 10 nucleotides align to TRBD2. CDR3 size: 15 residues. With V trimmed by 5 bases and J by 7 bases, 8 bases remained unmatched. CDR1 is MDHEN and CDR2 is SYDVKM in the germline V gene.

The V gene is TRBV20-1, the J gene TRBJ2-7, with 15 bases that match TRBD2. This CDR3 is 15 amino acids long. The germline CDR1 and CDR2 sequences are DFQATT and SNEGSKA (reference sequence). V lost 3 bases to trimming and J lost 2 bases; unmatched junction nucleotides: 2. DNA of the CDR3: TGCAGTGCTAGTCGGACTAGCGGGAGGGCCTACGAGCAGTACTTC. It yields the protein CSASRTSGRAYEQYF.

The gene calls are TRBV2 and TRBJ2-2; D uncertain. The CDR3 sequence is 15 residues long. Germline assignment: CDR1 SNHLY and CDR2 FYNNEI. V was trimmed by 4 bases and J by 2 bases, leaving 11 bases between them. The CDR3 DNA follows: TGTGCCAGCAGTGCGGAGTCTTTCAACACCGGGGAGCTGTTTTTT. Translated, it gives CASSAESFNTGELFF.

The chain employs TRBV3-1 (or the pseudogene TRBV3-2) and TRBJ1-1; 9 nucleotides agree with TRBD1. Germline loops: CDR1 LGHDT, CDR2 YNNKEL (reference sequence). With 4 bases clipped from V and 6 bases from J, the junction kept 9 bases outside the gene matches. The CDR3 sequence is 15 residues long. The CDR3, as DNA: TGTGCCAGCAGCCTAGTACGGGACAGGGAGGCTGAAGCTTTCTTT. Its protein is CASSLVRDREAEAFF.

The genes are TRBV12-3 or TRBV12-4 and TRBJ1-2, with D maybe TRBD1 (5 bases). The CDR3 is 12 amino acids. V was cut by 0 bases and J by 7 bases, with 6 bases left in between. The CDR3 region has the DNA TGTGCCAGCAGTTTAGCGGGGGGTGGCTACACCTTC. Protein product: CASSLAGGGYTF.

The V gene is TRBV6-6, the J gene TRBJ2-6, with a weak D call TRBD2 (6 bases). CDR3 size: 19 residues. Germline V gene sequence: CDR1 MNHNY, CDR2 SVGAGI (reference sequence). V was clipped by 6 bases and J by 0 bases, with 21 bases between them. DNA of the CDR3: TGTGCCAGCAGCTACCACCCTCCGGGACTGACCTCTGGGGCCAACGTCCTGACTTTC. As protein: CASSYHPPGLTSGANVLTF.